The T cell receptor beta chain described here comes from a study of T cell changes during pregnancy in multiple sclerosis. This clone was observed once. The V gene's germline CDR1 is KGHSH and CDR2 LQKENI. J gave up 5 bases and V 5 bases, and 4 bases lay outside the gene matches. The CDR3 is made up of 14 amino acids. This table comes from immunoSEQ multiplex PCR, and its TCRdb copy is limited to in-frame clones, with some not included. The sample comprises tens of thousands of clones, over 80% of which are singletons, and 0.43% rests with the top ten. The sequencing used CD4+ T cells from peripheral blood mononuclear cells, collected before pregnancy. The clonotype comes from a female donor with multiple sclerosis, enrolled in a pregnancy study. The chain has TRBV18 and TRBJ1-5, with TRBD1 matching 9 bases. This CDR3 is CASSGGQGDQPQHF. CDR3 coding DNA: TGTGCCAGCTCAGGGGGACAGGGAGATCAGCCCCAGCATTTT.